This T cell receptor (beta chain) derives from a study of patients with pleural tuberculosis (dated by TCRdb to between 2012 and 2015). Concerning this clonotype itself: The specificity of this receptor is unknown. No qualities accompany the bases; no much larger clone lies one base away.

Instrument used: Illumina Genome Analyzer IIx. TCRdb reprocessed the public reads (quality trimming at Q25 with fastp, clone calling with MiXCR) and kept in-frame beta chains. Every entry covers one CDR3 protein and lists the most common genes and DNA from its rows. This sample has around 49,000 distinct CDR3 sequences in its table, and 5.5% to 8% of those were observed once. The ten largest account for roughly 17% of the sample. From cysteine to phenylalanine, the CDR3 is 12 amino acids long. The only DNA kept is the CDR3, 36 bases in frame from the first base. CDR1 SGHDT and CDR2 YYEEEE were looked up in the germline V gene. Compared with germline, V lacks 7 bases and J lacks 3 bases; bases without a gene match: 4.

The chain is assembled from TRBV5-6 and TRBJ2-7, with TRBD2 identical over 7 junction bases. This sequence originates from a human donor with pleural tuberculosis. The CDR3 region: CASSTGGYEQYF. The DNA reads TGTGCCAGCTCGACGGGGGGCTACGAGCAGTACTTC.